This T cell receptor beta chain derives from a study of T cell responses to AZD1222 COVID-19 vaccine. Whole-study findings and limits: Repertoires were collected only later (after the peak T cell response had occurred). Receipt of two AZD1222 doses was followed by a rise in Spike-specific TCR breadth and depth. Reportedly, nearly half the spike-specific TCRs target unmutated variant regions. CD4 TCRs associated with vaccination spanned spike, dominating at 160-218 and 743-854.

The V segment lost 4 bases and the J segment 12 bases; nucleotides outside the gene matches: 16. Germline CDR1 is SGHRS and CDR2 is YFSETQ. This CDR3 has 16 residues. Remarks on this clone: Its antigen is undetermined.

Produced via immunoSEQ multiplex PCR; TCRdb's table is partial and in-frame only. The sample includes 130,000 or so clones, around 84% of them seen just once. The rearrangement joins TRBV5-1 to TRBJ2-1; 10 nucleotides match TRBD2. Sequenced here: peripheral blood, sampled on day 0 of AZD1222 vaccination. This TCR was sampled from an adult in good health. The DNA of the CDR3 is TGCGCCAGCAGCGAAACGGGACTAGCGTATTCTTCTGGGCAGTTCTTC. Translated, it gives CASSETGLAYSSGQFF. The full variable domain, its missing parts supplied by reference TRBV5-1 and TRBJ2-1, is KAGVTQTPRYLIKTRGQQVTLSCSPISGHRSVSWYQQTPGQGLQFLFEYFSETQRNKGNFPGRFSGRQFSNSRSEMNVSTLELGDSALYLCASSETGLAYSSGQFFGPGTRLTVL.